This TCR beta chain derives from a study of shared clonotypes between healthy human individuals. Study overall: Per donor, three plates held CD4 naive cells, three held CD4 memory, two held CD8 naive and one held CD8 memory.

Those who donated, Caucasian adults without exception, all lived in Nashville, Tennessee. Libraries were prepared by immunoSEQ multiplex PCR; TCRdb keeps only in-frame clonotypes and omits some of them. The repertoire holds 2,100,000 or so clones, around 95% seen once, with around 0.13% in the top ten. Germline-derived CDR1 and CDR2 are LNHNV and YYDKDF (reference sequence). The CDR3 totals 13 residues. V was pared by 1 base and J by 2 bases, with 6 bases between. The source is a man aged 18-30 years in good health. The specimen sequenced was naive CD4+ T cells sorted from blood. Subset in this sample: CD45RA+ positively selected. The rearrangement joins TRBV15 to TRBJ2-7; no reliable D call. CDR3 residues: CATSRGTTYEQYF. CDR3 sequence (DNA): TGTGCCACCAGCAGAGGGACCACCTACGAGCAGTACTTC.